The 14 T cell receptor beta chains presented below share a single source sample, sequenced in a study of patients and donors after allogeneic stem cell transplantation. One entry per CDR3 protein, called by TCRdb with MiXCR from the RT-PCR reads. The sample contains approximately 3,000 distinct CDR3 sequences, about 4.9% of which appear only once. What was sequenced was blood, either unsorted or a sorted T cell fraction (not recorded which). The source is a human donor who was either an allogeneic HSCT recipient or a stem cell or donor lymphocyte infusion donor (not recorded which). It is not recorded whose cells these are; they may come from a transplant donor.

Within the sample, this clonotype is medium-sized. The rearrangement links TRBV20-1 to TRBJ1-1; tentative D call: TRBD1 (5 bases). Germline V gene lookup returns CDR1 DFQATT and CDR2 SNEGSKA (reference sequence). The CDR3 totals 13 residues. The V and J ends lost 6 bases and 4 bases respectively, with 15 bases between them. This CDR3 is CSAGDSWGTEAFF. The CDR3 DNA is TGCAGTGCAGGCGACAGTTGGGGCACTGAAGCTTTCTTT.

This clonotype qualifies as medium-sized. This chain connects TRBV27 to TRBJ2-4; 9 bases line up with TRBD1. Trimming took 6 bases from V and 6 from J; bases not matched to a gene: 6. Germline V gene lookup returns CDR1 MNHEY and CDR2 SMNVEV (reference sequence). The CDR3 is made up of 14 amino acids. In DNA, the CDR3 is TGTGCCAGCAGACTGGGGACAGGGCCAAACATTCAGTACTTC. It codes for CASRLGTGPNIQYF.

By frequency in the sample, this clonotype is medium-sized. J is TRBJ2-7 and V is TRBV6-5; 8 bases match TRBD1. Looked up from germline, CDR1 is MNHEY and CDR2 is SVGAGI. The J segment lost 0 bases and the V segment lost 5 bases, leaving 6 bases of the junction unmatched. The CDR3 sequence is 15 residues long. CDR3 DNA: TGTGCCAGCAGTGCGAACAGGGGGTTCTCCTACGAGCAGTACTTC. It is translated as CASSANRGFSYEQYF.

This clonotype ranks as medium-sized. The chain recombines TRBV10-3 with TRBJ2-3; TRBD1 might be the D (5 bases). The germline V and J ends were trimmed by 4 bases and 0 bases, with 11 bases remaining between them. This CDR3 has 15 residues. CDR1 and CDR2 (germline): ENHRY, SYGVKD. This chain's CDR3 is CAISGRASSTDTQYF. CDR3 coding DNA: TGTGCCATCAGTGGCAGGGCTTCTAGCACAGATACGCAGTATTTT.

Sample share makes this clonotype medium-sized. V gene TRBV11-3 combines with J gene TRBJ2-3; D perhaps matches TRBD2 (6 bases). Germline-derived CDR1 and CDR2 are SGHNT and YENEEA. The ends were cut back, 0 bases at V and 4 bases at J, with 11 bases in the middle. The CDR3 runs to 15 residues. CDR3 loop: CASSLDHGRADTQYF. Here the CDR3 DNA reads TGTGCCAGCAGCTTAGATCACGGGAGAGCAGATACGCAGTATTTT.

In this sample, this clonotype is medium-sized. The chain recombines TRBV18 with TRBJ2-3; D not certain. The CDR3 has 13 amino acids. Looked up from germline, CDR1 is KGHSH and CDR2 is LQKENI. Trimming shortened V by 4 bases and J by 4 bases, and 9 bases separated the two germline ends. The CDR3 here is CASSRDGADTQYF. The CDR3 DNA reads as TGTGCCAGCTCACGAGACGGAGCAGATACGCAGTATTTT.

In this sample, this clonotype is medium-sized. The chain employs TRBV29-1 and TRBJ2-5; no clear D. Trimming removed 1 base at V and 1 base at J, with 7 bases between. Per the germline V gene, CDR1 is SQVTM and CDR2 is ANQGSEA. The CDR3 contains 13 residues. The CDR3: CSVEGSFQETQYF. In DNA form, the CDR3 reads TGCAGCGTTGAAGGGTCTTTCCAAGAGACCCAGTACTTC.

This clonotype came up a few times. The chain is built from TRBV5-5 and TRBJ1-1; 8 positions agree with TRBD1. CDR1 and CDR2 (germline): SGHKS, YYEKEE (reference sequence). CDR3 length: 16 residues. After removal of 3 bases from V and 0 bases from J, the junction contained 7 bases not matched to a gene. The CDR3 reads CASSSGQGFMNTEAFF. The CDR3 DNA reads TGTGCCAGCAGCTCCGGACAGGGATTCATGAACACTGAAGCTTTCTTT.

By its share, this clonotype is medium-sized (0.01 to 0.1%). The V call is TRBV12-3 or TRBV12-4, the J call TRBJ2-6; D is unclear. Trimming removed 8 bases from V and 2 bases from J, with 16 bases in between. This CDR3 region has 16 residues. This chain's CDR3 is CASGLNRWAGANVLTF. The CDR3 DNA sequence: TGTGCCAGCGGTCTGAACCGTTGGGCTGGGGCCAACGTCCTGACTTTC.

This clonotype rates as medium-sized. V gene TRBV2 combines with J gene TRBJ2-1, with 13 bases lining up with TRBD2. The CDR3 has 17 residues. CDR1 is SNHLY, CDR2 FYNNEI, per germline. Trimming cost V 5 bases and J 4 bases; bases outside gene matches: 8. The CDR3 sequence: CASSSGLAGVGYNEQFF. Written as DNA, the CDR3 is TGTGCCAGCAGTTCTGGACTAGCGGGAGTAGGGTACAATGAGCAGTTCTTC. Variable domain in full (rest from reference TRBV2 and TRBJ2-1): EPEVTQTPSHQVTQMGQEVILRCVPISNHLYFYWYRQILGQKVEFLVSFYNNEISEKSEIFDDQFSVERPDGSNFTLKIRSTKLEDSAMYFCASSSGLAGVGYNEQFFGPGTRLTVL.

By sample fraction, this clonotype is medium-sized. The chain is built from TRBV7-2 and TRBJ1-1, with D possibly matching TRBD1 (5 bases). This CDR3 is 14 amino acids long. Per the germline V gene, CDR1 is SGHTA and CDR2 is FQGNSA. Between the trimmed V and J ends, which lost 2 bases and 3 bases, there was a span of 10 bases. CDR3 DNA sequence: TGTGCCAGCAGCTTACGGGGGTCTTACACTGAAGCTTTCTTT. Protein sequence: CASSLRGSYTEAFF. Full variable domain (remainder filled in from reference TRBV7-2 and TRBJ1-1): GAGVSQSPSNKVTEKGKDVELRCDPISGHTALYWYRQSLGQGLEFLIYFQGNSAPDKSGLPSDRFSAERTGGSVSTLTIQRTQQEDSAVYLCASSLRGSYTEAFFGQGTRLTVV.

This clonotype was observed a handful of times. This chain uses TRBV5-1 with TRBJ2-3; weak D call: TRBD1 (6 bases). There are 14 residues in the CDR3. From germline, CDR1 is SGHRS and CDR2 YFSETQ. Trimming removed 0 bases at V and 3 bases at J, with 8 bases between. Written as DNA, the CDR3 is TGCGCCAGCAGCTTGGTCCAGGGGACAGATACGCAGTATTTT. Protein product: CASSLVQGTDTQYF.

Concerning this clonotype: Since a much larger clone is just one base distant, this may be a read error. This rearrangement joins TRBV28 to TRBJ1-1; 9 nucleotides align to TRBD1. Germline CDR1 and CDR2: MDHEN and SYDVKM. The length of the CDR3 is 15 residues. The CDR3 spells CASGSQGARNNEAFF. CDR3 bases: TGTGCCAGCGGCTCACAGGGGGCTAGGAACAATGAAGCTTTCTTT. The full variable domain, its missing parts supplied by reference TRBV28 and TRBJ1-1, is DVKVTQSSRYLVKRTGEKVFLECVQDMDHENMFWYRQDPGLGLRLIYFSYDVKMKEKGDIPEGYSVSREKKERFSLILESASTNQTSMYLCASGSQGARNNEAFFGQGTRLTVV.

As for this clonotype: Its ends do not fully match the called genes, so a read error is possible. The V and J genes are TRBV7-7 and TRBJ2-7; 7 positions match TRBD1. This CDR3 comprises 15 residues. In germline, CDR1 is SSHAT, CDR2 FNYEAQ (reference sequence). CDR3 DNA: TGTGCTAGCAGCCTGGGACAGTCGAGCTCCTACGAGCAGTACTTC. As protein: CASSLGQSSSYEQYF.